What follows are 25 T cell receptor beta chains derived from one specimen sequenced in a study of Ad26.COV2.S vaccination and SARS-CoV-2 variants. As to treatment: some 20 received Ad26.COV2.S at low or high dose, single or two shots; roughly five received placebo; per-sample allocation not given. Repertoires come from day 63 after the first vaccine or placebo injection. Assay used: immunoSEQ multiplex PCR; TCRdb lists only in-frame clones, some missing. The sample has about 390,000 clones; about nine tenths are singletons. The sample in question was peripheral blood, obtained in a trial of Ad26.COV2.S vaccine versus placebo. The origin of the receptors is a person aged 18 to 65 who received the Ad26.COV2.S COVID-19 vaccine or a placebo.

The chain joins TRBV9 to TRBJ2-2; 8 bases are shared with TRBD2. J was trimmed by 5 bases and V by 4 bases; bases with no gene match: 7. This CDR3 has 15 residues. CDR1 is SGDLS, CDR2 YYNGEE, per germline. The DNA of the CDR3 is TGTGCCAGCAGCTTACGTGGCGGGGGGACCGGGGAGCTGTTTTTT. Residues: CASSLRGGGTGELFF.

The chain uses TRBV3-1 (or the pseudogene TRBV3-2) and TRBJ1-4; D not certain. CDR1 and CDR2 (germline): LGHDT, YNNKEL (reference sequence). CDR3 length: 16 amino acids. Deletions cut 2 bases from V and 2 bases from J, with 12 bases between. CDR3 in amino acids: CASSQFPTVTNEKLFF. DNA of the CDR3: TGTGCCAGCAGCCAATTCCCTACGGTTACTAATGAAAAACTGTTTTTT.

V and J are TRBV19 and TRBJ1-2; 8 positions agree with TRBD1. V gave up 3 bases and J gave up 6 bases; unmatched junction bases: 3. The CDR3 runs 13 residues. Germline assignment: CDR1 LNHDA and CDR2 SQIVND (reference sequence). Here the CDR3 reads CASSMTGDDGYTF. The CDR3 DNA reads TGTGCCAGTAGTATGACAGGGGATGATGGCTACACCTTC.

The chain recombines TRBV11-1 with TRBJ1-1; D call uncertain. Germline CDR1 reads SGHAT; CDR2 reads FQDESV (reference sequence). The CDR3 is 13 amino acids. V lost 3 bases to trimming and J lost 5 bases, with 10 bases between them. CDR3 in DNA: TGTGCCAGCAGCTTGTACGGAAATACTGAAGCTTTCTTT. This translates into CASSLYGNTEAFF. The complete variable domain, with remaining parts taken from reference TRBV11-1 and TRBJ1-1, reads EAEVAQSPRYKITEKSQAVAFWCDPISGHATLYWYRQILGQGPELLVQFQDESVVDDSQLPKDRFSAERLKGVDSTLKIQPAELGDSAMYLCASSLYGNTEAFFGQGTRLTVV.

The chain carries TRBV10-2 and TRBJ2-3; D is unresolved. V lost 6 bases, J lost 4 bases, and 17 bases lay in between. Germline V gives CDR1 WSHSY, CDR2 SAAADI. The CDR3 totals 15 residues. In DNA, the CDR3 is TGCGCCAGCAGACCCTCGGTGAGCTCCGCAGATACGCAGTATTTT. Its translation is CASRPSVSSADTQYF.

The gene calls are TRBV2 and TRBJ2-7; the D gene is possibly TRBD2 (5 bases). Germline V lookup: CDR1 SNHLY, CDR2 FYNNEI. The CDR3 has 15 residues. The germline V and J ends were trimmed by 8 bases and 0 bases, with 17 bases remaining between them. CDR3 in amino acids: CASHRSLGSSYEQYF. The CDR3 bases are TGTGCCAGCCACCGGTCGTTAGGGAGCTCCTACGAGCAGTACTTC.

This chain links TRBV2 with TRBJ2-4; the match to TRBD1 covers 9 bases. CDR3 length equals 15 residues. After removal of 8 bases from V and 3 bases from J, the junction contained 8 bases not matched to a gene. Germline V gene lookup returns CDR1 SNHLY and CDR2 FYNNEI. CDR3 nucleotides: TGTGCCAGCGGACAGGGGCAGGGAGACAAAAACATTCAGTACTTC. This codes for CASGQGQGDKNIQYF.

V gene TRBV6-5 combines with J gene TRBJ2-7; 7 bases fit TRBD1. The V gene's germline CDR1 is MNHEY and CDR2 SVGAGI. CDR3 length equals 15 residues. The V and J ends lost 6 bases and 1 base, in that order; junction bases with no gene match: 9. The CDR3 protein is CASSLVRDSSYEQYF. The CDR3 DNA reads as TGTGCCAGCAGCCTCGTCCGGGACAGTTCCTACGAGCAGTACTTC.

The gene calls are TRBV5-6 and TRBJ1-5; tentative D call: TRBD1 (5 bases). CDR1 is SGHDT and CDR2 is YYEEEE in the germline V gene. The CDR3 length is 16 residues. V dropped 4 bases and J dropped 0 bases, with 14 bases sitting between them. CDR3 sequence (DNA): TGTGCCAGCAGCGGAGGGACCGGGCATAGCAATCAGCCCCAGCATTTT. This codes for CASSGGTGHSNQPQHF.

The V and J genes are TRBV27 and TRBJ2-1; 7 bases are a match to TRBD2. Unmatched junction bases numbered 7, after V lost 6 bases and J lost 8 bases. This CDR3 is built from 13 residues. CDR1 is MNHEY, CDR2 SMNVEV, per germline (reference sequence). CDR3 region: CASRRLALDEQFF. In DNA, the CDR3 is TGTGCCAGCAGGAGACTAGCTCTCGATGAGCAGTTCTTC.

This chain uses TRBV25-1 with TRBJ2-1; 10 bases line up with TRBD1. Germline V gene lookup returns CDR1 MGHDK and CDR2 SYGVNS. The CDR3 consists of 16 residues. V shed 4 bases and J 7 bases; nucleotides not matched to a gene: 10. DNA of the CDR3: TGTGCCAGCAGTGCACCCCGGGACAGGGGTTCAAATGAGCAGTTCTTC. Amino acid sequence: CASSAPRDRGSNEQFF.

This clone was detected a few times. The chain couples TRBV27 to TRBJ2-2, with TRBD1 identical over 9 bases. The CDR3 runs to 16 residues. In germline, CDR1 is MNHEY, CDR2 SMNVEV (reference sequence). V gave up 7 bases and J gave up 4 bases; unmatched junction bases: 10. The CDR3 DNA follows: TGTGCCAGCAACGACCGGGACAGGGCGCGCACCGGGGAGCTGTTTTTT. It specifies CASNDRDRARTGELFF.

This chain uses TRBV7-9 with TRBJ1-1, with D possibly TRBD1 on 5 matching bases. This CDR3 is built from 16 residues. V was trimmed by 5 bases and J by 4 bases, leaving 20 bases between them. The germline V gene has CDR1 SEHNR and CDR2 FQNEAQ (reference sequence). The CDR3 region has the DNA TGTGCCAGCAGCGCAGGCTGGGGGATTTGGGGCACTGAAGCTTTCTTT. Its translation: CASSAGWGIWGTEAFF.

The J gene is TRBJ2-2, the V gene TRBV6-5; the D gene is possibly TRBD1 (5 bases). This CDR3 contains 15 residues. Germline CDR1 reads MNHEY; CDR2 reads SVGAGI. V was clipped by 7 bases and J by 4 bases, with 16 bases between them. In DNA form, the CDR3 reads TGTGCCAGCAAGCCTGGAAGGGGCGGCACCGGGGAGCTGTTTTTT. Its translation: CASKPGRGGTGELFF.

J is TRBJ2-1 and V is TRBV4-3, with 7 bases lining up with TRBD2. The CDR3 consists of 15 residues. The V and J ends lost 2 bases and 3 bases, in that order; junction bases with no gene match: 4. Germline assignment: CDR1 LGHNA and CDR2 YSLEER. CDR3 sequence (DNA): TGCGCCAGCAGCCAATCGTGGGGGGGCTACAATGAGCAGTTCTTC. Translated: CASSQSWGGYNEQFF.

This clone was observed once. This chain connects TRBV3-1 (or the pseudogene TRBV3-2) to TRBJ2-5; D is perhaps TRBD1 (5 bases). V was cut by 3 bases and J by 4 bases, with 15 bases left in between. The length of the CDR3 is 15 residues. Germline-derived CDR1 and CDR2 are LGHDT and YNNKEL (reference sequence). CDR3 nucleotides: TGTGCCAGCAGCCAGGCCAGGGTCATCCCAGAGACCCAGTACTTC. Its protein is CASSQARVIPETQYF.

V gene TRBV18 combines with J gene TRBJ2-7; D is undetermined. This CDR3 comprises 14 residues. The germline V gene encodes CDR1 KGHSH and CDR2 LQKENI. V lost 3 bases, J lost 2 bases, and 11 bases lay in between. The CDR3 loop reads CASSPTYATYEQYF. The CDR3 DNA is TGTGCCAGCTCACCCACCTACGCTACCTACGAGCAGTACTTC.

V gene TRBV4-1 combines with J gene TRBJ1-5; D is possibly TRBD1 (6 bases). CDR1 is MGHRA and CDR2 is YSYEKL in the germline V gene. V dropped 2 bases and J dropped 1 base, with 15 bases sitting between them. The CDR3 sequence is 17 residues long. The CDR3, as DNA: TGCGCCAGCAGCCAAATCGGTGGGGGCCCGAGCAATCAGCCCCAGCATTTT. It yields the protein CASSQIGGGPSNQPQHF.

The chain is built from TRBV5-5 and TRBJ1-6; no clear D gene. Trimming removed 0 bases at V and 7 bases at J, with 5 bases between. CDR1 is SGHKS and CDR2 is YYEKEE in the germline V gene (reference sequence). The CDR3 totals 13 residues. The chain's CDR3 is CASSLEWNSPLHF. As DNA, the CDR3 is TGTGCCAGCAGCTTGGAATGGAATTCACCCCTCCACTTT. Looking up the rest from reference TRBV5-5 and TRBJ1-6 gives the full variable domain: DAGVTQSPTHLIKTRGQQVTLRCSPISGHKSVSWYQQVLGQGPQFIFQYYEKEERGRGNFPDRFSARQFPNYSSELNVNALLLGDSALYLCASSLEWNSPLHFGNGTRLTVT.

This chain connects TRBV27 to TRBJ2-2; TRBD1 matches 9 bases. With V trimmed by 8 bases and J by 3 bases, 4 bases remained unmatched. This CDR3 comprises 14 residues. From germline, CDR1 is MNHEY and CDR2 SMNVEV (reference sequence). In DNA form, the CDR3 reads TGTGCCAGCCGGGACAGGGCATACACCGGGGAGCTGTTTTTT. It yields the protein CASRDRAYTGELFF.

The rearrangement uses TRBV11-2 and TRBJ2-7; 8 bases line up with TRBD1. V was clipped by 5 bases and J by 6 bases; unmatched bases: 6. This CDR3 contains 13 residues. The V gene's germline CDR1 is SGHAT and CDR2 FQNNGV. DNA for the CDR3: TGTGCCAGCAGCCCAAGGACAGGGTTCGAGCAGTACTTC. Translated, it gives CASSPRTGFEQYF.

This clone occurred once. The chain is built from TRBV2 and TRBJ2-3; D possibly uses TRBD1 or TRBD2 (5 bases each). CDR3 length equals 15 residues. Trimming pared 5 bases from V and 2 bases from J, leaving 14 bases between. CDR1 is SNHLY, CDR2 FYNNEI, per germline. The CDR3 loop is CASSIRDPTTDTQYF. CDR3 coding DNA: TGTGCCAGCAGTATCCGGGACCCTACCACAGATACGCAGTATTTT.

V gene TRBV4-1 combines with J gene TRBJ2-3; possible D gene TRBD2, 6 bases. V was trimmed by 5 bases and J by 6 bases, leaving 21 bases between them. CDR1 and CDR2 from the germline V gene are MGHRA and YSYEKL. The CDR3 has 16 residues. In nucleotides, the CDR3 is TGCGCCAGCAGCTCAAGGGGAGGTGATCCGGCCGATACGCAGTATTTT. Translation gives CASSSRGGDPADTQYF.

This chain links TRBV19 with TRBJ1-1; TRBD1 matches at 8 bases. Trimming cost V 7 bases and J 1 base; bases outside gene matches: 8. The CDR3 extends over 15 amino acids. CDR1 LNHDA and CDR2 SQIVND come from the germline V gene (reference sequence). In DNA form, the CDR3 reads TGTGCCAGTATAGCGGGACAGGCGACGAACACTGAAGCTTTCTTT. It codes for CASIAGQATNTEAFF.

The rearrangement joins TRBV10-3 to TRBJ1-1; 9 bases are a match to TRBD1. There are 15 residues in the CDR3. The germline gives CDR1 ENHRY, CDR2 SYGVKD. V shed 6 bases, J shed 3 bases, and the junction held 8 bases outside the gene matches. CDR3 coding DNA: TGTGCCATCAGCGCAGGACAGGGGTCCGACACTGAAGCTTTCTTT. Its translation is CAISAGQGSDTEAFF.